This T cell receptor (beta chain) emerged from a study of cytomegalovirus exposure and HLA in healthy donors. The overall study: About 180 million T cells yielded more than 95 million unique TCR beta sequences, as an earlier analysis found.

Points on this clone: Antigen specificity is unknown.

The PCR had 60 Vbeta and 13 Jbeta primers. Libraries were prepared by immunoSEQ multiplex PCR; TCRdb keeps only in-frame clonotypes and omits some of them. The sample shows over 150,000 clones, around 75% of them seen only once. The CDR3 loop spans 13 amino acids. The J segment lost 5 bases and the V segment lost 3 bases, leaving 4 bases of the junction unmatched. Germline values: CDR1 MNHEY, CDR2 SMNVEV (reference sequence). Overall study results and limits: Within the data, a cluster of highly shared sequence variants was likely a sequencing artifact. The classifier reportedly diagnosed cytomegalovirus status with high specificity and sensitivity.

This rearrangement joins TRBV27 to TRBJ2-7; 7 nucleotides agree with TRBD2. The clonotype comes from a male donor in good health and CMV-seronegative. The specimen was PBMCs. The CDR3, as DNA: TGTGCCAGCAGTTTGGAACTAGCGAACGAGCAGTACTTC. Amino acid sequence: CASSLELANEQYF.